The present T cell receptor beta chain was sequenced within a study of shared clonotypes between healthy human individuals. Germline V gives CDR1 SQVTM, CDR2 ANQGSEA. The V segment lost 7 bases and the J segment 0 bases; nucleotides outside the gene matches: 0. CDR3 length: 12 residues. Concerning this clone itself: What it binds is not known. This may come from a read error, since a much larger clone is one base off. This likely comes from a read error, as the CDR3 has no conserved phenylalanine or tryptophan at its end.

As processed by the authors: ImmunoSEQ only sent back junction sequences with no quality scores, so filtering was done differently. Sequenced by immunoSEQ multiplex PCR; TCRdb stores in-frame clones only, minus some. The V and J calls and clone size come from that table; D and trimming were worked out from the DNA. The repertoire holds roughly 1,000,000 clones, with 70% to 80% as singletons. Points from the study as a whole: Of the naive CD4 clonotypes, around 5% were shared across a few donors. The study generally estimated greater richness for naive than memory subsets.

The receptor was isolated from a man younger than 30 in good health. Some clones in this sample may be carry-over from other donors' samples. The rearrangement links TRBV29-1 to TRBJ1-1, with TRBD1 identical over 9 bases. The source material was memory CD4+ T cells from PBMCs. Stated subset: CD45RA-negative fraction. CDR3 DNA sequence: TGCAGCGGGGACAGGGTGAACACTGAAGCTTTCTCT. This codes for CSGDRVNTEAFS.